Shown below are 24 T cell receptor beta chains from a single sample sequenced in a study of blood T cell repertoires in COVID-19. Measured with immunoSEQ multiplex PCR; TCRdb has only the in-frame clones, and not every one. This sample has more than 300,000 clones, with over 70% found just once. The sample consisted of peripheral blood. The receptors derive from a woman in her fifties or sixties with acute or convalescent COVID-19.

The chain combines TRBV18 with TRBJ1-5, with 7 nucleotides matching TRBD1. The CDR3 extends over 16 amino acids. V lost 4 bases to trimming and J lost 4 bases; unmatched junction nucleotides: 10. CDR1 and CDR2 from the germline V gene are KGHSH and LQKENI. The CDR3 DNA reads as TGTGCCAGCTCACGACTTATGACAGGGAAAAATCAGCCCCAGCATTTT. Translation: CASSRLMTGKNQPQHF.

The rearrangement joins TRBV2 to TRBJ1-6, with D possibly matching TRBD1 (5 bases). The CDR3 runs to 17 residues. CDR1 is SNHLY and CDR2 is FYNNEI in the germline V gene. V was clipped by 1 base and J by 5 bases, with 15 bases between them. CDR3 protein: CASSEGGVADHNSPLHF. The DNA of the CDR3 is TGTGCCAGCAGTGAAGGGGGGGTTGCAGACCATAATTCACCCCTCCACTTT.

The chain has TRBV5-8 and TRBJ2-5, with 7 bases lining up with TRBD1. Per the germline V gene, CDR1 is SGHTS and CDR2 is YDEGEE. This CDR3 has 15 amino acids. Trimming at V came to 3 bases and at J to 4 bases, leaving 9 bases not matched to a gene. CDR3 in DNA: TGTGCCAGCAGCTCGACAGGGCAAGGAGGAGAGACCCAGTACTTC. Protein product: CASSSTGQGGETQYF.

The chain has TRBV27 and TRBJ1-1; 11 bases fit TRBD1. This CDR3 is 15 amino acids long. The junction had 7 bases not matched to a gene; V was cut back by 5 bases and J by 5 bases. The germline CDR1 and CDR2 sequences are MNHEY and SMNVEV (reference sequence). The CDR3 DNA reads TGTGCCAGCAGTCCGGACAGGGGGCGCGAAACTGAAGCTTTCTTT. Protein product: CASSPDRGRETEAFF.

A single count supports this clone. This sequence joins TRBV3-1 (or the pseudogene TRBV3-2) and TRBJ1-6, with 9 bases lining up with TRBD1. After removal of 4 bases from V and 7 bases from J, the junction contained 8 bases not matched to a gene. The CDR3 spans 16 residues. The germline V gene encodes CDR1 LGHDT and CDR2 YNNKEL (reference sequence). The CDR3, as DNA: TGTGCCAGCAGCCCCCCCCGGGACAGGGACAATTCACCCCTCCACTTT. Its protein product is CASSPPRDRDNSPLHF.

The count of this clone is one. V usage is TRBV4-2 and J usage is TRBJ2-3; 14 bases align to TRBD2. This CDR3 is built from 19 residues. V was pared by 0 bases and J by 5 bases, with 10 bases of the junction left unmatched. Germline V gives CDR1 LGHNA, CDR2 YNFKEQ. CDR3 amino acids: CASSQDLTRTSGGLDTQYF. In DNA form, the CDR3 reads TGTGCCAGCAGCCAAGATCTCACGCGGACTAGCGGGGGGCTAGATACGCAGTATTTT.

V usage is TRBV10-3 and J usage is TRBJ1-1, with D hard to call. This CDR3 contains 12 residues. Germline CDR1 ENHRY, CDR2 SYGVKD. Trimming shortened V by 10 bases and J by 1 base, and 10 bases separated the two germline ends. Here the CDR3 reads CASMAGNTEAFF. The CDR3 DNA reads as TGTGCCAGCATGGCAGGGAACACTGAAGCTTTCTTT.

The chain couples TRBV6-5 to TRBJ1-2; a weak D match, TRBD1 (6 bases). The CDR3 has 14 amino acids. The germline V and J ends were trimmed by 0 bases and 4 bases, with 9 bases remaining between them. From germline, CDR1 is MNHEY and CDR2 SVGAGI. Here the CDR3 reads CASSYSNRVYGYTF. The CDR3 nucleotides read TGTGCCAGCAGTTACTCGAACAGGGTCTATGGCTACACCTTC.

The chain combines TRBV6-4 with TRBJ1-3; 12 nucleotides line up with TRBD1. The V gene end was trimmed by 2 bases and the J gene end by 5 bases; junction bases not matched to a gene: 7. The CDR3 runs to 17 residues. Germline values: CDR1 MRHNA, CDR2 SNTAGT. The CDR3 reads CASSDAGTGGDRNTIYF. Written as DNA, the CDR3 is TGTGCCAGCAGTGACGCAGGGACAGGGGGCGACCGAAACACCATATATTTT.

The gene calls are TRBV19 and TRBJ2-7, with 7 bases fitting TRBD1. Trimming removed 5 bases from V and 2 bases from J; junction bases left unmatched: 9. CDR1 and CDR2 from the germline V gene are LNHDA and SQIVND (reference sequence). The CDR3 loop spans 15 amino acids. In DNA form, the CDR3 reads TGTGCCAGTAGTCCGAGGGACAGCTTTACCTACGAGCAGTACTTC. Translation gives CASSPRDSFTYEQYF.

The V gene is TRBV30, the J gene TRBJ1-5; 7 bases match TRBD1. The CDR3 runs to 14 residues. After removal of 3 bases from V and 1 base from J, the junction contained 3 bases not matched to a gene. The germline V gene encodes CDR1 GTSNPN and CDR2 SVGIG (reference sequence). DNA for the CDR3: TGTGCCTGGAGAGAGGGGGCAAGCAATCAGCCCCAGCATTTT. Translating it yields CAWREGASNQPQHF.

V is TRBV30 and J is TRBJ2-1; possible D gene TRBD2, 5 bases. V was cut by 3 bases and J by 9 bases, with 15 bases left in between. The CDR3 contains 13 residues. The germline CDR1 and CDR2 sequences are GTSNPN and SVGIG (reference sequence). The CDR3 protein is CAWSGLGGGEQFF. CDR3 DNA: TGTGCCTGGAGCGGACTGGGCGGCGGTGAGCAGTTCTTC.

This chain joins TRBV2 and TRBJ2-1, with 7 bases aligning to TRBD1. The junction had 6 bases not matched to a gene; V was cut back by 6 bases and J by 10 bases. This CDR3 is built from 12 residues. In germline, CDR1 is SNHLY, CDR2 FYNNEI. The CDR3 DNA follows: TGTGCCAGCAGCGACAGGGCCAGGGAGCAGTTCTTC. Translated, it gives CASSDRAREQFF.

The rearrangement links TRBV5-6 to TRBJ2-1; 7 positions agree with TRBD1. The CDR3 spans 15 residues. J lost 4 bases, V lost 0 bases, and 4 bases had no gene match. Germline CDR1 is SGHDT and CDR2 is YYEEEE. Here the CDR3 reads CASSLVGTDYNEQFF. The DNA of the CDR3 is TGTGCCAGCAGCTTGGTTGGGACAGATTACAATGAGCAGTTCTTC.

The chain joins TRBV2 to TRBJ1-4; perhaps TRBD1 as D (5 bases). From germline, CDR1 is SNHLY and CDR2 FYNNEI. Trimming took off 3 bases at V and 8 bases at J, with 16 bases between the two ends. This CDR3 has 15 residues. CDR3 nucleotide sequence: TGTGCCAGCAGTGAGATCGGGGGGGTTCGGGAAAAACTGTTTTTT. It translates to CASSEIGGVREKLFF.

This clone was detected only a few times. The chain joins TRBV6-5 to TRBJ1-2, with D perhaps matching TRBD1 (5 bases). Germline V gene lookup returns CDR1 MNHEY and CDR2 SVGAGI. Trimming cost V 5 bases and J 2 bases, with 12 bases left between them. This CDR3 has 14 residues. The CDR3 loop reads CASSPGDANYGYTF. CDR3 nucleotide sequence: TGTGCCAGCAGTCCGGGGGACGCCAACTATGGCTACACCTTC.

The chain couples TRBV6-5 to TRBJ2-5; perhaps TRBD1 as D (6 bases). The CDR3 sequence is 14 residues long. V lost 5 bases and J lost 4, with 14 bases in between. Germline lookup yields CDR1 MNHEY and CDR2 SVGAGI. CDR3 DNA: TGTGCCAGCAGTACCGCCGGGACAACAGAGACCCAGTACTTC. Translating gives CASSTAGTTETQYF.

The count of this clone is one. The chain has TRBV2 and TRBJ1-1; 8 bases fit TRBD1. Unmatched junction bases numbered 10, after V lost 5 bases and J lost 5 bases. CDR1 is SNHLY, CDR2 FYNNEI, per germline. CDR3 size: 15 residues. This CDR3 is CASSSDRASATEAFF. The CDR3 bases are TGTGCCAGCAGTTCGGACAGGGCCTCGGCAACTGAAGCTTTCTTT.

The V call is TRBV7-3, the J call TRBJ2-1; the D is unclear. Germline-derived CDR1 and CDR2 are SGHTA and FQGTGA. The CDR3 contains 12 residues. V lost 5 bases and J lost 10, with 12 bases in between. CDR3 DNA sequence: TGTGCCAGCAGCCCGACCGGGTCGGAGCAGTTCTTC. Protein: CASSPTGSEQFF.

The chain uses TRBV30 and TRBJ2-5; perhaps TRBD2 as D (5 bases). This CDR3 spans 16 amino acids. Per the germline V gene, CDR1 is GTSNPN and CDR2 is SVGIG (reference sequence). Trimming cost V 3 bases and J 5 bases, with 22 bases left between them. In DNA form, the CDR3 reads TGTGCCTGGAGGGGGAGAGCGAGTTCGTCTTTCGAGACCCAGTACTTC. It codes for CAWRGRASSSFETQYF.

The rearrangement uses TRBV27 and TRBJ1-6; tentative D call: TRBD1 (5 bases). Germline CDR1 MNHEY, CDR2 SMNVEV (reference sequence). V gave up 3 bases and J gave up 6 bases, with 18 bases separating them. The CDR3 has 17 residues. The DNA of the CDR3 is TGTGCCAGCAGTTTCGCGGGGGGTAGCCTTTTTAATTCACCCCTCCACTTT. Amino acids: CASSFAGGSLFNSPLHF.

The V and J genes are TRBV11-2 and TRBJ2-7; the D gene is possibly TRBD2 (5 bases). Looked up from germline, CDR1 is SGHAT and CDR2 is FQNNGV. This CDR3 region has 16 residues. The V and J ends lost 5 bases and 4 bases respectively, with 21 bases between them. Here the CDR3 reads CASSIPEREREYEQYF. The CDR3 bases are TGTGCCAGCAGCATACCAGAGAGGGAGCGTGAGTACGAGCAGTACTTC.

The V call is TRBV4-3, the J call TRBJ2-5; 8 bases map to TRBD2. The CDR3 is 14 amino acids. V trimming: 1 base; J trimming: 5 bases; junction bases outside the gene matches: 3. CDR1 and CDR2 (germline): LGHNA, YSLEER. CDR3 loop: CASSQGAGVETQYF. CDR3 DNA: TGCGCCAGCAGCCAAGGAGCGGGAGTGGAGACCCAGTACTTC.

This chain joins TRBV30 and TRBJ1-2; TRBD1 agrees at 8 bases. V lost 6 bases and J lost 5; bases outside the gene matches: 8. Germline loops: CDR1 GTSNPN, CDR2 SVGIG (reference sequence). The CDR3 has 13 residues. This CDR3 reads CACVGQGKYGYTF. CDR3 nucleotide sequence: TGTGCCTGTGTTGGACAGGGAAAATATGGCTACACCTTC.